The source of this TCR beta chain is a study of neoadjuvant anti-PD-1 for oral cavity cancer. This CDR3 region has 17 residues. The junction had 7 bases not matched to a gene; V was cut back by 1 base and J by 4 bases. Germline loops: CDR1 MGHRA, CDR2 YSYEKL. Using immunoSEQ multiplex PCR, the repertoire was profiled, and TCRdb retains in-frame clones only, with some absent. The sample has some 15,000 clones, about 70% seen once; the top ten hold approximately 2.3%. The time point denotes: after neoadjuvant nivolumab, at surgical resection. The receptor was derived from a person between 40 and 79 years old with oral cavity squamous cell carcinoma. The chain recombines TRBV4-1 with TRBJ1-5; 10 nucleotides align to TRBD1. The sequencing here drew on PBMCs, taken after nivolumab (anti-PD-1) treatment. The CDR3, as DNA: TGCGCCAGCAGCCAAGGGAGACAGGGGGCTCGGAATCAGCCCCAGCATTTT. This gives the protein CASSQGRQGARNQPQHF.